These 20 T cell receptor beta chains came from one sample sequenced in a study of T cell responses to AZD1222 COVID-19 vaccine. The data were produced by immunoSEQ multiplex PCR, yet TCRdb's version contains in-frame clones alone and is incomplete. Here the sample spans roughly 120,000 clones, 88% being singletons. Sample: peripheral blood, taken on day 0 of MenACWY control vaccination. The receptor set was obtained from an adult in good health.

The rearrangement uses TRBV12-3 or TRBV12-4 and TRBJ2-7, with 9 bases lining up with TRBD2. Trimming took 3 bases from V and 7 from J; bases not matched to a gene: 4. The CDR3 runs 13 residues. CDR3 sequence: CASSLREGREQYF. CDR3 DNA: TGTGCCAGCAGTTTGCGGGAGGGCCGGGAGCAGTACTTC.

This sequence joins TRBV7-2 and TRBJ2-3; 8 nucleotides align to TRBD2. CDR3 size: 14 residues. V dropped 5 bases and J dropped 11; count of bases not matched to a gene: 12. Germline CDR1 is SGHTA and CDR2 is FQGNSA. CDR3 sequence reads: CASSPHGGDIMQYF. The CDR3 bases are TGTGCCAGCAGCCCCCACGGGGGGGACATAATGCAGTATTTT.

The V and J genes are TRBV11-3 and TRBJ2-1; D is ambiguous. Per germline, CDR1 SGHNT and CDR2 YENEEA. The CDR3 covers 14 residues. Trimming pared 5 bases from V and 2 bases from J, leaving 10 bases between. CDR3 sequence: CASSPRGAYNEQFF. In DNA, the CDR3 is TGTGCCAGCAGCCCACGTGGGGCCTACAATGAGCAGTTCTTC. Drawing the rest from reference TRBV11-3 and TRBJ2-1, the complete variable domain is EAGVVQSPRYKIIEKKQPVAFWCNPISGHNTLYWYLQNLGQGPELLIRYENEEAVDDSQLPKDRFSAERLKGVDSTLKIQPAELGDSAVYLCASSPRGAYNEQFFGPGTRLTVL.

The J gene is TRBJ2-5, the V gene TRBV11-2; TRBD1 agrees at 11 bases. Germline V gene lookup returns CDR1 SGHAT and CDR2 FQNNGV. V was clipped by 2 bases and J by 5 bases; unmatched bases: 4. This CDR3 region has 15 residues. The CDR3 protein is CASSLRDRGFETQYF. DNA of the CDR3: TGTGCCAGCAGCTTAAGGGACAGGGGGTTTGAGACCCAGTACTTC.

V gene TRBV25-1 combines with J gene TRBJ2-7; D remains unclear. CDR1 is MGHDK, CDR2 SYGVNS, per germline. The CDR3 extends over 12 amino acids. V lost 7 bases to trimming and J lost 4 bases, with 11 bases between them. The CDR3 nucleotides are TGTGCCAGCAATGGGGTTGGGTACGAGCAGTACTTC. It translates to CASNGVGYEQYF.

This chain uses TRBV30 with TRBJ1-5; D is uncertain. The V gene's germline CDR1 is GTSNPN and CDR2 SVGIG (reference sequence). The CDR3 is 13 amino acids. CDR3 amino acids: CGGKGSNNQPQHF. The CDR3 DNA follows: TGTGGTGGAAAAGGGTCTAACAATCAGCCCCAGCATTTT.

The chain uses TRBV14 and TRBJ1-6; D is undetermined. Germline V gene lookup returns CDR1 SGHDN and CDR2 FVKESK. The V end lost 1 base, the J end lost 9 bases, and 13 bases lay between the germline ends. The CDR3 consists of 15 residues. The DNA of the CDR3 is TGTGCCAGCAGCCAAGGCTTCGGGAGTGGTTCACCCCTCCACTTT. This codes for CASSQGFGSGSPLHF.

The chain couples TRBV5-1 to TRBJ2-7, with D maybe TRBD1 (6 bases). The CDR3 consists of 11 residues. Trimming removed 5 bases from V and 5 bases from J, with 8 bases in between. Germline loops: CDR1 SGHRS, CDR2 YFSETQ. The CDR3 nucleotides are TGCGCCAGCAGTTGGGACAACGAGCAGTACTTC. Protein product: CASSWDNEQYF.

The CDR3: CATSDLAPLGQLVGTDTQYF. CDR3 bases: TGTGCCACCAGTGATTTGGCTCCCCTCGGACAGCTAGTTGGCACAGATACGCAGTATTTT. J is TRBJ2-3 and V is TRBV24-1; possibly TRBD1 for D (6 bases). The length of the CDR3 is 20 residues. CDR1 is KGHDR and CDR2 is SFDVKD in the germline V gene. The V gene lost 0 bases and the J gene lost 1 base, with 22 bases spanning the gap.

The rearrangement links TRBV3-1 (or the pseudogene TRBV3-2) to TRBJ1-5, with D possibly matching TRBD1 (6 bases). The V and J ends lost 1 base and 2 bases respectively, with 9 bases between them. CDR3 size: 15 residues. CDR1 LGHDT and CDR2 YNNKEL come from the germline V gene (reference sequence). CDR3 protein: CASSQAGAGNQPQHF. The CDR3 bases are TGTGCCAGCAGCCAAGCAGGGGCGGGCAATCAGCCCCAGCATTTT.

This rearrangement joins TRBV28 to TRBJ1-1; no reliable D call. There are 14 residues in the CDR3. Germline assignment: CDR1 MDHEN and CDR2 SYDVKM. Trimming shortened V by 6 bases and J by 4 bases, and 15 bases separated the two germline ends. In DNA, the CDR3 is TGTGCCAGCAGCCTAGGAGGGTGGGTCACTGAAGCTTTCTTT. Translated: CASSLGGWVTEAFF.

This chain uses TRBV18 with TRBJ1-1; weak D call: TRBD1 (5 bases). Germline loops: CDR1 KGHSH, CDR2 LQKENI. CDR3 size: 12 residues. The V end was cut by 3 bases, the J end by 12 bases, with 14 bases between. CDR3 in amino acids: CASSPMGRTTFF. The CDR3 DNA reads as TGTGCCAGCTCACCGATGGGACGTACGACTTTCTTT.

This clone was observed a handful of times. The V and J genes are TRBV5-4 and TRBJ1-1; 9 bases agree with TRBD1. The CDR3 runs to 15 residues. Looked up from germline, CDR1 is SGHNT and CDR2 is YYREEE (reference sequence). Germline trimming cut 4 bases from V and 3 bases from J; bases unmatched to any gene: 7. The CDR3 loop reads CASSTTGTGYTEAFF. CDR3 DNA sequence: TGTGCCAGCAGCACCACCGGGACAGGGTACACTGAAGCTTTCTTT.

V gene TRBV28 combines with J gene TRBJ2-5; 7 nucleotides agree with TRBD2. With 6 bases clipped from V and 3 bases from J, the junction kept 7 bases outside the gene matches. Germline V gene lookup returns CDR1 MDHEN and CDR2 SYDVKM. The CDR3 is made up of 14 amino acids. CDR3 sequence (DNA): TGTGCCAGCAGCCTGGGAACTAGCGAAGAGACCCAGTACTTC. The encoded protein is CASSLGTSEETQYF.

This chain links TRBV6-5 with TRBJ2-7; 9 bases are shared with TRBD2. Germline loops: CDR1 MNHEY, CDR2 SVGAGI. J was trimmed by 0 bases and V by 6 bases; bases with no gene match: 3. The CDR3 consists of 14 residues. The CDR3 region is CASSASGTSYEQYF. The DNA of the CDR3 is TGTGCCAGCAGCGCTAGCGGGACCTCCTACGAGCAGTACTTC.

In the case of this clone: An end of the junction does not agree with germline; a read error may underlie this. V is TRBV2 and J is TRBJ2-5; 12 bases are shared with TRBD2. CDR1 SNHLY and CDR2 FYNNEI come from the germline V gene. The CDR3 is 16 amino acids. This CDR3 is CASSEARLAGAETQYF. CDR3 in DNA: TGTGCCAGCAGCGAAGCCCGACTAGCGGGAGCGGAGACCCAGTACTTC.

This chain uses TRBV28 with TRBJ2-3; D gene uncertain. This CDR3 has 13 residues. Trimming stripped 5 bases from V and 2 bases from J, with 8 bases between. CDR1 and CDR2 (germline): MDHEN, SYDVKM. CDR3 DNA: TGTGCCAGCAGTCCTGGGCTCACAGATACGCAGTATTTT. Its protein product is CASSPGLTDTQYF.

V and J are TRBV12-3 or TRBV12-4 and TRBJ2-7; D possibly corresponds to TRBD2 (6 bases). V was trimmed by 7 bases and J by 1 base, leaving 11 bases between them. This CDR3 region has 13 residues. The CDR3 loop reads CASKFSGSYEQYF. The CDR3 DNA sequence: TGTGCCAGCAAATTTAGCGGATCCTACGAGCAGTACTTC.

This chain uses TRBV3-1 (or the pseudogene TRBV3-2) with TRBJ2-7, with TRBD2 matching over 7 bases. From germline, CDR1 is LGHDT and CDR2 YNNKEL (reference sequence). The CDR3 is 12 residues long. V gave up 8 bases and J gave up 3 bases; unmatched junction bases: 4. CDR3 DNA sequence: TGTGCCAGCCGGTTAGCGGGCTACGAGCAGTACTTC. It yields the protein CASRLAGYEQYF.

This chain connects TRBV9 to TRBJ2-7; possibly TRBD1 or TRBD2 for D (5 bases each). The V gene lost 4 bases and the J gene lost 2 bases, with 16 bases spanning the gap. The V gene's germline CDR1 is SGDLS and CDR2 YYNGEE. The CDR3 has 15 amino acids. The CDR3 region is CASSPHRDPTYEQYF. CDR3 coding DNA: TGTGCCAGCAGCCCCCACCGGGACCCAACCTACGAGCAGTACTTC.